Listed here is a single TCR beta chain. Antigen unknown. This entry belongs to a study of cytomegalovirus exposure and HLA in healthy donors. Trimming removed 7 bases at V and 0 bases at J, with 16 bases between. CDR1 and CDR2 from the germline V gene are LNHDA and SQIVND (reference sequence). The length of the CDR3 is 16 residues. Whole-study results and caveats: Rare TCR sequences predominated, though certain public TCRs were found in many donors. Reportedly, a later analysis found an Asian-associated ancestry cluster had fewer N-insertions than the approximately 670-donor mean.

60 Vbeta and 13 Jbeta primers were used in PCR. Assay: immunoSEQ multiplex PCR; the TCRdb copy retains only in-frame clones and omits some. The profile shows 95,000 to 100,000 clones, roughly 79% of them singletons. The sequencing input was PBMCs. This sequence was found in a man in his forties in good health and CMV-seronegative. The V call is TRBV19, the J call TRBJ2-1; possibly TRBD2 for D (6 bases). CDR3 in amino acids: CASTLGPAGSYNEQFF. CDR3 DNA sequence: TGTGCCAGTACCCTCGGGCCAGCGGGCTCCTACAATGAGCAGTTCTTC.